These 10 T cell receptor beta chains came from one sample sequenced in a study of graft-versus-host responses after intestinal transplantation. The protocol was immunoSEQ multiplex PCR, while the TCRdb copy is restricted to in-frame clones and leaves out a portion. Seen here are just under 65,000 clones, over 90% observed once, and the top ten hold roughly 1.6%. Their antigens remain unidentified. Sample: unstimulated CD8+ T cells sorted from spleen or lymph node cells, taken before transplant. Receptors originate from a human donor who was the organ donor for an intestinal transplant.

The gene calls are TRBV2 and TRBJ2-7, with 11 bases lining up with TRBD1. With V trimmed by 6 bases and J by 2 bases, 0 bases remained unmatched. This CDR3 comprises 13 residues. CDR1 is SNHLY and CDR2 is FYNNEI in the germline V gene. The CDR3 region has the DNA TGTGCCAGCAGGGACAGGGGGCCCTACGAGCAGTACTTC. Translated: CASRDRGPYEQYF.

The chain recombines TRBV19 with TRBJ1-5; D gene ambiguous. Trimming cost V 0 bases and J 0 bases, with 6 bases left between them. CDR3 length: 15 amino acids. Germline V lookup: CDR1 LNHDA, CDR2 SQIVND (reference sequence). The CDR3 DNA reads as TGTGCCAGTAGTATAGATGAGTATAGCAATCAGCCCCAGCATTTT. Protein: CASSIDEYSNQPQHF.

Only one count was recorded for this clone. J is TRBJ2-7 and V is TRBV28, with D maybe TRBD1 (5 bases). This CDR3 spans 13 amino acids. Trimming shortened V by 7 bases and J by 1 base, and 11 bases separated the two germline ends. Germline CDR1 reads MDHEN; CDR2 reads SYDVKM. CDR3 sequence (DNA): TGTGCCAGCAAACTGGGGCCTTCCTACGAGCAGTACTTC. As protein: CASKLGPSYEQYF.

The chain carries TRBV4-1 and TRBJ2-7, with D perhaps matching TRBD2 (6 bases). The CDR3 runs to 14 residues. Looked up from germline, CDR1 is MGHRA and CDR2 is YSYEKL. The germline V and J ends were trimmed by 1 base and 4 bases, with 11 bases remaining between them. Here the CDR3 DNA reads TGCGCCAGCAGCCAAGTGGGGGGTACTTACGAGCAGTACTTC. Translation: CASSQVGGTYEQYF.

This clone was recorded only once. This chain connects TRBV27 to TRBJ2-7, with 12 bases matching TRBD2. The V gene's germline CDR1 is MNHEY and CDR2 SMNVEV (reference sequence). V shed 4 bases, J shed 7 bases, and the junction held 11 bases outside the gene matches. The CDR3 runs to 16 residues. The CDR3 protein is CASSSPSGRAFGEQYF. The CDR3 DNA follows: TGTGCCAGCAGTTCCCCTAGCGGGAGGGCCTTCGGTGAGCAGTACTTC.

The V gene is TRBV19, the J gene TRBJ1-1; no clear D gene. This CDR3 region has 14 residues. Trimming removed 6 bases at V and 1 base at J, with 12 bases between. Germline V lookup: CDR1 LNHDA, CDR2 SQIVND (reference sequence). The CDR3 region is CASSNTEKNTEAFF. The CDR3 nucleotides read TGTGCCAGTAGCAATACAGAGAAGAACACTGAAGCTTTCTTT.

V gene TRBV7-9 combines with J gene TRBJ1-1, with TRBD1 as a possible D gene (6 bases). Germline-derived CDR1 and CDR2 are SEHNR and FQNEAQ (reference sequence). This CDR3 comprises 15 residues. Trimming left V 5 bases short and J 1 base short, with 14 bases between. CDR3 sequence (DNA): TGTGCCAGCAGCCTTACAGGGTCTGGGAACACTGAAGCTTTCTTT. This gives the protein CASSLTGSGNTEAFF.

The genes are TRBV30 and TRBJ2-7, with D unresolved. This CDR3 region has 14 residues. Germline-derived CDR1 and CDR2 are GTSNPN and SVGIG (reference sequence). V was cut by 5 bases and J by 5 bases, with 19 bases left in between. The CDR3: CAWPSRRRLHEQYF. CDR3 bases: TGTGCCTGGCCGTCCCGGAGACGACTTCACGAGCAGTACTTC.

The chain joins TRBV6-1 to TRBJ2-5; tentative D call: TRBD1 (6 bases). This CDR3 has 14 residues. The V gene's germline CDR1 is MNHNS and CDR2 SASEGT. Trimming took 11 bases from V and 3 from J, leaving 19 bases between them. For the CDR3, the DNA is TGTGCCTCGACCAGGGGCGAATACGAAGAGACCCAGTACTTC. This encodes CASTRGEYEETQYF.

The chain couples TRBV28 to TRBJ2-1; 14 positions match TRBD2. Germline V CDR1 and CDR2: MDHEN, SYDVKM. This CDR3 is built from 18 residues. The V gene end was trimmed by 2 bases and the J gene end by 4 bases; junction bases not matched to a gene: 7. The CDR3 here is CASSLPYRTSGGYNEQFF. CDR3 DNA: TGTGCCAGCAGTTTACCCTACCGGACTAGCGGGGGGTACAATGAGCAGTTCTTC. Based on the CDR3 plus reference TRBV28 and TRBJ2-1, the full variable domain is DVKVTQSSRYLVKRTGEKVFLECVQDMDHENMFWYRQDPGLGLRLIYFSYDVKMKEKGDIPEGYSVSREKKERFSLILESASTNQTSMYLCASSLPYRTSGGYNEQFFGPGTRLTVL.